This TCR beta chain was captured by sequencing in a study of blood T cell repertoires in COVID-19. Study as a whole: Italy, Spain and the United States were the sources of the convalescent and acute COVID-19 samples.

CDR1 SQVTM and CDR2 ANQGSEA come from the germline V gene. The CDR3 is 13 residues long. The V end was cut by 4 bases, the J end by 7 bases, with 14 bases between. The repertoire was sequenced with immunoSEQ multiplex PCR; TCRdb's copy has only in-frame clones and lacks some. The repertoire holds 200,000 to 250,000 clones, with about 91% as singletons. Sequenced input: PBMCs or T cells enriched from blood (not recorded which). This sequence originates from a woman in her twenties or thirties with acute COVID-19. This sequence joins TRBV29-1 and TRBJ1-5; D remains unclear. CDR3 nucleotide sequence: TGCAGCGTTGGGGGAGGGCGCGGACAGCCCCAGCATTTT. Protein product: CSVGGGRGQPQHF.